These 21 T cell receptor beta chains share one sample of origin, sequenced in a study of shared clonotypes between healthy human individuals. CD45RO-negative, CCR7-selected cells formed the naive CD8 fraction, which excluded terminally differentiated effector memory CD45RA+ cells. Sequencing used immunoSEQ multiplex PCR; TCRdb keeps in-frame clones, though not all of them. The sample holds about 2 million clones; about 95% are singletons and the top ten take more than 0.95%. The sample consisted of naive CD8+ T cells sorted from blood. The receptor set was obtained from a man aged 18 to 29 in good health.

The chain joins TRBV4-2 to TRBJ2-5, with D possibly being TRBD1 or TRBD2 (6 bases each). The CDR3 covers 17 residues. CDR1 and CDR2 (germline): LGHNA, YNFKEQ. V was pared by 0 bases and J by 1 base, with 15 bases between. CDR3: CASSQEEWGAGQETQYF. Written as DNA, the CDR3 is TGTGCCAGCAGCCAAGAAGAGTGGGGGGCGGGCCAAGAGACCCAGTACTTC.

This clone was seen just once. Other nucleotide sequences in the sample specify the same CDR3. The rearrangement joins TRBV27 to TRBJ2-5, with a weak D call TRBD1 (5 bases). This CDR3 region has 13 residues. Germline CDR1 and CDR2: MNHEY and SMNVEV (reference sequence). Trimming removed 4 bases from V and 0 bases from J, with 6 bases in between. The CDR3: CASSWGYQETQYF. CDR3 nucleotide sequence: TGTGCCAGCAGTTGGGGCTACCAAGAGACCCAGTACTTC.

The V and J genes are TRBV7-6 and TRBJ2-5; TRBD1 might be the D (8 bases). Germline V gene lookup returns CDR1 SGHVS and CDR2 FNYEAQ. V lost 5 bases to trimming and J lost 3 bases, with 16 bases between them. The CDR3 loop spans 15 amino acids. The CDR3 DNA reads as TGTGCCAGCAGCAGAGGACAGGGAGGGAAAGAGACCCAGTACTTC. This codes for CASSRGQGGKETQYF.

This chain uses TRBV7-9 with TRBJ1-1; TRBD1 matches at 7 bases. The germline CDR1 and CDR2 sequences are SEHNR and FQNEAQ (reference sequence). CDR3 size: 13 residues. With 8 bases clipped from V and 1 base from J, the junction kept 4 bases outside the gene matches. The CDR3 sequence: CASLRDRNTEAFF. CDR3 sequence (DNA): TGTGCCAGCCTCCGGGACAGGAACACTGAAGCTTTCTTT.

This clone occurred once. The chain uses TRBV30 and TRBJ2-7, with D maybe TRBD1 (6 bases). The CDR3 is made up of 13 amino acids. V lost 3 bases and J lost 2, with 11 bases in between. From germline, CDR1 is GTSNPN and CDR2 SVGIG (reference sequence). CDR3 nucleotide sequence: TGTGCCTGGAGGGAGACAGGTCCCTACGAGCAGTACTTC. The encoded protein is CAWRETGPYEQYF.

The J gene is TRBJ2-1, the V gene TRBV5-1, with 7 bases matching TRBD2. The V and J ends lost 1 base and 4 bases, in that order; junction bases with no gene match: 8. From germline, CDR1 is SGHRS and CDR2 YFSETQ. This CDR3 region has 16 residues. The CDR3 sequence is CASSLKEGGTYNEQFF. CDR3 DNA: TGCGCCAGCAGCTTGAAGGAGGGAGGGACTTACAATGAGCAGTTCTTC.

This clone appeared a few times. The chain couples TRBV10-1 to TRBJ1-2, with D tentatively TRBD1 (5 bases). The germline V gene has CDR1 WNHNN and CDR2 SYGVQD (reference sequence). V lost 7 bases, J lost 4 bases, and 7 bases lay in between. The CDR3 length is 11 residues. For the CDR3, the DNA is TGCGCCAGCACCGGGACCTATGGCTACACCTTC. This sequence encodes CASTGTYGYTF.

The chain combines TRBV5-5 with TRBJ2-2, with 7 bases fitting TRBD1. Germline assignment: CDR1 SGHKS and CDR2 YYEKEE (reference sequence). V was pared by 0 bases and J by 4 bases, with 6 bases of the junction left unmatched. The CDR3 runs to 16 residues. The CDR3 sequence is CASSLAGQGVTGELFF. The CDR3 nucleotides are TGTGCCAGCAGCTTGGCCGGGCAGGGGGTCACCGGGGAGCTGTTTTTT. Complete variable domain (other parts from reference TRBV5-5 and TRBJ2-2): DAGVTQSPTHLIKTRGQQVTLRCSPISGHKSVSWYQQVLGQGPQFIFQYYEKEERGRGNFPDRFSARQFPNYSSELNVNALLLGDSALYLCASSLAGQGVTGELFFGEGSRLTVL.

In DNA form, the CDR3 reads TGCAGCGGGGGCGGCGGACTAGGCTACACCTTC. This encodes CSGGGGLGYTF. This chain uses TRBV29-1 with TRBJ1-2; the D gene is possibly TRBD1 (5 bases). The ends were cut back, 7 bases at V and 8 bases at J, with 14 bases in the middle. The V gene's germline CDR1 is SQVTM and CDR2 ANQGSEA. The CDR3 loop spans 11 amino acids.

The chain is built from TRBV30 and TRBJ1-4; D ambiguous. The ends were cut back, 0 bases at V and 4 bases at J, with 15 bases in the middle. Germline values: CDR1 GTSNPN, CDR2 SVGIG (reference sequence). CDR3 length: 16 amino acids. As DNA, the CDR3 is TGTGCCTGGAGTGTACCTAGTGGACTCCTTAATGAAAAACTGTTTTTT. The encoded protein is CAWSVPSGLLNEKLFF.

The gene calls are TRBV5-1 and TRBJ1-2; 10 positions match TRBD1. The CDR3 is made up of 14 amino acids. The V gene end was trimmed by 5 bases and the J gene end by 6 bases; junction bases not matched to a gene: 7. Germline CDR1 and CDR2: SGHRS and YFSETQ. The CDR3 loop reads CASSPSGTGDGYTF. The CDR3 bases are TGCGCCAGCAGTCCATCCGGGACAGGGGATGGCTACACCTTC. The variable domain in full, with the rest retrieved from reference TRBV5-1 and TRBJ1-2, is KAGVTQTPRYLIKTRGQQVTLSCSPISGHRSVSWYQQTPGQGLQFLFEYFSETQRNKGNFPGRFSGRQFSNSRSEMNVSTLELGDSALYLCASSPSGTGDGYTFGSGTRLTVV.

This clone was found once. CDR3 sequence: CASSPSWSATDTQYF. The CDR3 bases are TGTGCCAGCAGCCCCAGCTGGTCTGCCACAGATACGCAGTATTTT. This chain links TRBV9 with TRBJ2-3; D is uncertain. Germline loops: CDR1 SGDLS, CDR2 YYNGEE. This CDR3 has 15 residues. Deletions cut 4 bases from V and 2 bases from J, with 14 bases between.

The rearrangement uses TRBV6-5 and TRBJ1-5; a weak D match, TRBD1 (5 bases). Germline V gives CDR1 MNHEY, CDR2 SVGAGI. The CDR3 is made up of 15 amino acids. Deletions cut 6 bases from V and 0 bases from J, with 12 bases between. The CDR3: CASSRGVDSNQPQHF. DNA of the CDR3: TGTGCCAGCAGCCGAGGGGTTGATAGCAATCAGCCCCAGCATTTT.

This chain connects TRBV29-1 to TRBJ2-5, with no clear D. CDR1 and CDR2 from the germline V gene are SQVTM and ANQGSEA. Trimming stripped 2 bases from V and 1 base from J, with 17 bases between. The CDR3 covers 16 residues. The CDR3 sequence: CSVENPNSRSQETQYF. The CDR3 region has the DNA TGCAGCGTTGAAAACCCGAATTCTAGGAGCCAAGAGACCCAGTACTTC.

The CDR3 region is CASSYSGESREKLFF. The CDR3 DNA sequence: TGTGCCAGCAGTTACTCCGGCGAATCTCGAGAAAAACTGTTTTTT. This rearrangement joins TRBV6-5 to TRBJ1-4, with D uncertain. The germline V and J ends were trimmed by 0 bases and 8 bases, with 13 bases remaining between them. The germline V gene has CDR1 MNHEY and CDR2 SVGAGI. The CDR3 covers 15 residues.

V gene TRBV7-2 combines with J gene TRBJ2-1; 9 bases agree with TRBD1. The CDR3 spans 15 residues. V lost 4 bases, J lost 3 bases, and 4 bases stayed unmatched. CDR1 is SGHTA, CDR2 FQGNSA, per germline. CDR3 DNA: TGTGCCAGCAGCTCCGGGACAGGGTACTACAATGAGCAGTTCTTC. It yields the protein CASSSGTGYYNEQFF.

As concerns this clone: Other DNA sequences in the sample encode the same CDR3. The genes are TRBV5-1 and TRBJ1-1; D is unclear. Germline lookup yields CDR1 SGHRS and CDR2 YFSETQ. V was pared by 1 base and J by 2 bases, with 3 bases between. The CDR3 has 12 amino acids. The CDR3 coding sequence is TGCGCCAGCAGCTTGAGTAACACTGAAGCTTTCTTT. As protein: CASSLSNTEAFF.

This chain connects TRBV6-1 to TRBJ1-5; D possibly corresponds to TRBD1 (5 bases). The germline V and J ends were trimmed by 2 bases and 3 bases, with 11 bases remaining between them. CDR1 is MNHNS and CDR2 is SASEGT in the germline V gene. The CDR3 spans 15 residues. CDR3 bases: TGTGCCAGCAGTGAAATCAGGGATGCCAATCAGCCCCAGCATTTT. Protein: CASSEIRDANQPQHF.

The chain uses TRBV29-1 and TRBJ2-1; D is perhaps TRBD2 (7 bases). V was pared by 7 bases and J by 6 bases, with 19 bases between. From germline, CDR1 is SQVTM and CDR2 ANQGSEA. The CDR3 has 14 amino acids. CDR3 DNA sequence: TGCAGCGGTCTAGGGGGGGGGCAAGGCAATGAGCAGTTCTTC. Its protein is CSGLGGGQGNEQFF.

This clone was seen once. The chain carries TRBV7-6 and TRBJ2-3; TRBD2 aligns across 7 bases. V dropped 1 base and J dropped 0; count of bases not matched to a gene: 13. The V gene's germline CDR1 is SGHVS and CDR2 FNYEAQ. This CDR3 comprises 19 residues. CDR3 nucleotide sequence: TGTGCCAGCAGCTTAGAGCTCTTTCCTAGCGGAGGTAGCACAGATACGCAGTATTTT. Amino acids: CASSLELFPSGGSTDTQYF.

The chain uses TRBV7-9 and TRBJ2-1, with 7 bases matching TRBD2. The germline V gene has CDR1 SEHNR and CDR2 FQNEAQ (reference sequence). This CDR3 has 15 amino acids. The V gene end was trimmed by 5 bases and the J gene end by 2 bases; junction bases not matched to a gene: 6. Written as DNA, the CDR3 is TGTGCCAGCAGCCTTCGGGGGGACCCCTACAATGAGCAGTTCTTC. This translates into CASSLRGDPYNEQFF. The whole variable domain, remainder taken from reference TRBV7-9 and TRBJ2-1, is DTGVSQNPRHKITKRGQNVTFRCDPISEHNRLYWYRQTLGQGPEFLTYFQNEAQLEKSRLLSDRFSAERPKGSFSTLEIQRTEQGDSAMYLCASSLRGDPYNEQFFGPGTRLTVL.